This TCR beta chain is drawn from a study of blood T cell repertoires in COVID-19. The CDR3 runs to 14 residues. The J segment lost 9 bases and the V segment lost 3 bases, leaving 8 bases of the junction unmatched. CDR1 is DFQATT and CDR2 is SNEGSKA in the germline V gene (reference sequence). Sequencing used immunoSEQ multiplex PCR; TCRdb keeps in-frame clones, though not all of them. In the table there are about 190,000 clones, about three quarters of which are singletons. The receptor was isolated from a woman aged 80 or over with active or convalescent COVID-19. The rearrangement uses TRBV20-1 and TRBJ1-3; 10 bases line up with TRBD1. The specimen was peripheral blood. The CDR3 bases are TGCAGTGCTAGTCGGGACAGGGGAGATCTCACCATATATTTT. Amino acids: CSASRDRGDLTIYF.